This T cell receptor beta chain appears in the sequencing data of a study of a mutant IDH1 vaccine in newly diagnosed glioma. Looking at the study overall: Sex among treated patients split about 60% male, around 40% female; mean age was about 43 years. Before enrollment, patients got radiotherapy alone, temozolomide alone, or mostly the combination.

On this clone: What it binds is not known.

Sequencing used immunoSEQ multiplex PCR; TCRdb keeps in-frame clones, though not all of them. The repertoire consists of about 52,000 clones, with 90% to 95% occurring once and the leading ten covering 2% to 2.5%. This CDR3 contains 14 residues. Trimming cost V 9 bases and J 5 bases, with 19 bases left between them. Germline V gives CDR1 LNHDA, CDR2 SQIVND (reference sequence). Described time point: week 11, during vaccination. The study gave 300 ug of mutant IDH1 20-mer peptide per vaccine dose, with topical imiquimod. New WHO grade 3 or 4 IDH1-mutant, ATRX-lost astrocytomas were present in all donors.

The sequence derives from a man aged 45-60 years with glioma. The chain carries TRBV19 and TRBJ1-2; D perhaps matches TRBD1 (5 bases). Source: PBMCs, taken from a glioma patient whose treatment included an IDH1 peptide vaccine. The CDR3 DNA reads TGTGCCAGCTCAGAAGCGACAGTCTCTTATGGCTACACCTTC. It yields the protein CASSEATVSYGYTF. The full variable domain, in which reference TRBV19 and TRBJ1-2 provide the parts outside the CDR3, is DGGITQSPKYLFRKEGQNVTLSCEQNLNHDAMYWYRQDPGQGLRLIYYSQIVNDFQKGDIAEGYSVSREKKESFPLTVTSAQKNPTAFYLCASSEATVSYGYTFGSGTRLTVV.